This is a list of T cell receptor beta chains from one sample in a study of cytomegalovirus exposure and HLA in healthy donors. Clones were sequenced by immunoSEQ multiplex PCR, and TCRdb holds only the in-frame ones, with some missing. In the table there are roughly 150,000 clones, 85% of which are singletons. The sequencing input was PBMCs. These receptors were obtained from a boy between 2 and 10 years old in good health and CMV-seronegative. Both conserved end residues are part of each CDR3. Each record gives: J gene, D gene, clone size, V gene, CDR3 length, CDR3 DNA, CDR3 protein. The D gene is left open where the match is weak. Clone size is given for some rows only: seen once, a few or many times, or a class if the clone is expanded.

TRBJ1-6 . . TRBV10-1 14 TGCGCCAGCAGTGAGAGACAGCTTAATTCACCCCTCCACTTT CASSERQLNSPLHF
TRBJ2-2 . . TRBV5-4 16 TGTGCCAGCAGCTTGGTGCGCGCGGCGAACACCGGGGAGCTGTTTTTT CASSLVRAANTGELFF
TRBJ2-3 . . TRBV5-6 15 TGTGCCAGCAGCATTGCCCCTAGCAGTTCAGATACGCAGTATTTT CASSIAPSSSDTQYF
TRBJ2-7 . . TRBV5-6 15 TGTGCCAGCAGCTTGGGACAGGCGAGCTCCTACGAGCAGTACTTC CASSLGQASSYEQYF
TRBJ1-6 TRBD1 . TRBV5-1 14 TGCGCCAGCAGCTTGTGGGACAGAAATTCACCCCTCCACTTT CASSLWDRNSPLHF
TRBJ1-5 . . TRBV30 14 TGTGCCTGGAGCGAAGCAGGGAACGGTCAGCCCCAGCATTTT CAWSEAGNGQPQHF
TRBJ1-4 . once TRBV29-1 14 TGCAGCGTTGGAATCGGAGGGACTAATGAAAAACTGTTTTTT CSVGIGGTNEKLFF
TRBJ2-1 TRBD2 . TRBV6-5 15 TGTGCCAGCAGTTATATCGCGGGAGGCTTTAATGAGCAGTTCTTC CASSYIAGGFNEQFF
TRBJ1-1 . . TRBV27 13 TGTGCCAGCAGTTTGGGGAGGGTGACTGAAGCTTTCTTT CASSLGRVTEAFF
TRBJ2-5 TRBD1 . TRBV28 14 TGTGCCAGCAGTATCGGGACAGAACAAGAGACCCAGTACTTC CASSIGTEQETQYF
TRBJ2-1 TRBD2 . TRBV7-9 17 TGTGCCAGCAGCTTAAGGAAAAAGCGGGGGGCGGGGAATGAGCAGTTCTTC CASSLRKKRGAGNEQFF
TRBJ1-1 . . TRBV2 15 TGTGCCAGCAGCCAGACGGAGAATATGAACACTGAAGCTTTCTTT CASSQTENMNTEAFF
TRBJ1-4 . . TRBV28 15 TGTGCCAGCAAACGCCCCCTCTATACTAATGAAAAACTGTTTTTT CASKRPLYTNEKLFF
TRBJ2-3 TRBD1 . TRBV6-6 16 TGTGCCAGCAGTTACTCGACAGGGATGCTAACAGATACGCAGTATTTT CASSYSTGMLTDTQYF
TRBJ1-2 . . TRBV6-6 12 TGTGCCAGCAGAGGGGGGGCCTATGGCTACACCTTC CASRGGAYGYTF
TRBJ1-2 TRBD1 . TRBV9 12 TGTGCCAGCAGCGTGGACAGGGGGACCTACACCTTC CASSVDRGTYTF
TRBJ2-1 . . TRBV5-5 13 TGTGCCAGCAGCTTAGGCTGGGAGAGGGAGCAGTTCTTC CASSLGWEREQFF
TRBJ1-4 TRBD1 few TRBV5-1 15 TGCGCCAGCAGCTGGAAGGGGGCCCTTGGTGAAAAACTGTTTTTT CASSWKGALGEKLFF
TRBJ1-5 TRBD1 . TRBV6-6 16 TGTGCCAGCTCCCGGGACAGGGCTTATAGCAATCAGCCCCAGCATTTT CASSRDRAYSNQPQHF
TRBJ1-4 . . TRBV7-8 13 TGTGCCAGCCGGAAAGAGGCATATGAAAAACTGTTTTTT CASRKEAYEKLFF
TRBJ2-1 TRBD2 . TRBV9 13 TGTGCCAGCAGCGTAGAGTTCGCGGGAGAAGAGTTCTTC CASSVEFAGEEFF
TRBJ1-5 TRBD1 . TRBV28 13 TGTGCCACCCGGACAGGCGGAGGTCAGCCCCAGCATTTT CATRTGGGQPQHF
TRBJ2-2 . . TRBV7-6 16 TGTGCCAGCAGCTTACCAAGGTCCAGGGGCACCGGGGAGCTGTTTTTT CASSLPRSRGTGELFF
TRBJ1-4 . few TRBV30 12 TGTGCCTGGGCCCGGGGGTGGGAAAAACTGTTTTTT CAWARGWEKLFF
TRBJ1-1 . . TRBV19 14 TGTGCCAGTAGTATGCGGGGGATGAACACTGAAGCTTTCTTT CASSMRGMNTEAFF
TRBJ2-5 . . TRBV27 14 TGTGCCAGCAGTCCGGGTATCCCCCACGAGACCCAGTACTTC CASSPGIPHETQYF
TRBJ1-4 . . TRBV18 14 TGTGCCAGCTCACAGCTTTCAAGTAATGAAAAACTGTTTTTT CASSQLSSNEKLFF
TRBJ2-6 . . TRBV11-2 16 TGTGCCAGCAGCTTAGGATGGAGGGCCGGGGCCAACGTCCTGACTTTC CASSLGWRAGANVLTF
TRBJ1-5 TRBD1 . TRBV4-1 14 TGCGCCAGCAGCCAGACAGGGGCGGGACAGCCCCAGCATTTT CASSQTGAGQPQHF
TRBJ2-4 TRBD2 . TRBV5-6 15 TGTGCCAGCCAGCGGGAGGGAAAATCCAAAAACATTCAGTACTTC CASQREGKSKNIQYF
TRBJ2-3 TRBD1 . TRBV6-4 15 TGTGCCAGCAGTCTGACAGGGTTCCCCACAGATACGCAGTATTTT CASSLTGFPTDTQYF
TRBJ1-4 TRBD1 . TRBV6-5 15 TGTGCCAGCAGTTTTACAGGGGGTTTTAATGAAAAACTGTTTTTT CASSFTGGFNEKLFF
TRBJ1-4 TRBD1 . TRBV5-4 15 TGTGCCAGCAGCTCCGGACAGGGGCCTAATGAAAAACTGTTTTTT CASSSGQGPNEKLFF
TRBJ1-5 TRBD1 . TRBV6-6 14 TGTGCCAGCAGCCTCGACAGGGGAAGTCAGCCCCAGCATTTT CASSLDRGSQPQHF
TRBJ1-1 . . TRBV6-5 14 TGTGCCAGCAGTGAGTCCCGTTTGAACACTGAAGCTTTCTTT CASSESRLNTEAFF
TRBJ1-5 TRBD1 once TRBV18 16 TGTGCCAGCTCACCCGGACCCGACAGGGTTAATCAGCCCCAGCATTTT CASSPGPDRVNQPQHF